The rows below give T cell receptor beta chains drawn from one sample of a study of a mutant IDH1 vaccine in newly diagnosed glioma. Sequenced by immunoSEQ multiplex PCR; TCRdb stores in-frame clones only, minus some. In the table there are about 92,000 clones, around four fifths of which are singletons. Specimen: PBMCs, collected from a glioma patient treated with radiotherapy, temozolomide or both. These receptors all stem from a woman aged 45-60 years with glioma. CDR3s include the opening cysteine and the closing phenylalanine or tryptophan. D genes are given only for firm matches. Expanded clones are given a class, and other clones once, few, many or no size at all.

NA	TRBV27	NA	TRBJ2-7	CATSGLRGREQYF	TGTGCCACCTCGGGACTCCGAGGCCGCGAGCAGTACTTC
NA	TRBV9	NA	TRBJ2-1	CASSVTGTYNEQFF	TGTGCCAGCAGCGTCACAGGTACCTACAATGAGCAGTTCTTC
NA	TRBV28	NA	TRBJ1-3	CASSIQGNTIYF	TGTGCCAGCAGTATACAGGGAAACACCATATATTTT
NA	TRBV5-4	NA	TRBJ1-2	CASGSDSAYGYTF	TGTGCCAGCGGGTCCGACAGCGCCTATGGCTACACCTTC
once	TRBV9	NA	TRBJ1-5	CASSVGRGLLLSNQPQHF	TGTGCCAGCAGCGTAGGGAGGGGCCTTCTACTGAGCAATCAGCCCCAGCATTTT
once	TRBV9	NA	TRBJ2-5	CASSVAPDRQETQYF	TGTGCCAGCAGCGTAGCCCCTGACAGGCAAGAGACCCAGTACTTC
NA	TRBV6-1	TRBD1	TRBJ1-5	CASSPRTGNNQPQHF	TGTGCCAGCAGTCCTAGGACAGGGAATAATCAGCCCCAGCATTTT
NA	TRBV10-3	NA	TRBJ1-5	CAIRAAGNDGQPQHF	TGTGCCATCAGGGCCGCCGGGAATGACGGGCAGCCCCAGCATTTT
NA	TRBV6-5	TRBD1	TRBJ1-2	CASSYSRDSYGYTF	TGTGCCAGCAGTTACTCGAGGGACAGCTATGGCTACACCTTC
once	TRBV7-2	NA	TRBJ1-1	CASSPGHGAFF	TGTGCCAGCAGCCCCGGACATGGAGCTTTCTTT
NA	TRBV30	TRBD1	TRBJ2-3	CAWSETGKGTDTQYF	TGTGCCTGGAGCGAGACAGGGAAAGGAACAGATACGCAGTATTTT
NA	TRBV6-1	TRBD1	TRBJ2-3	CASRTRDRGTDTQYF	TGTGCCAGCAGGACCCGGGACAGGGGAACAGATACGCAGTATTTT
NA	TRBV7-2	NA	TRBJ2-2	CASSLRGTVNTGELFF	TGTGCCAGCAGCTTACGCGGGACAGTGAACACCGGGGAGCTGTTTTTT
NA	TRBV6-5	NA	TRBJ2-5	CASSYSGLRGETQYF	TGTGCCAGCAGTTACTCTGGCTTACGGGGAGAGACCCAGTACTTC
NA	TRBV19	NA	TRBJ2-1	CATRPREGHEQFF	TGTGCCACCCGACCCCGCGAGGGGCATGAGCAGTTCTTC
NA	TRBV30	NA	TRBJ1-2	CAWSVSGGSNYGYTF	TGTGCCTGGAGTGTCTCGGGGGGGTCTAACTATGGCTACACCTTC